This T cell receptor beta chain originates from a study of T cell responses to AZD1222 COVID-19 vaccine. Notes on the study in general: Reportedly, close to half of spike-specific TCRs are directed against unmutated variant regions.

Germline loops: CDR1 SGHAT, CDR2 FQNNGV. Trimming took off 2 bases at V and 7 bases at J, with 9 bases between the two ends. This CDR3 comprises 14 residues. Libraries were prepared by immunoSEQ multiplex PCR; TCRdb keeps only in-frame clonotypes and omits some of them. Among around 130,000 clones listed, roughly 90% were seen once. Remarks on this clone: Its matching antigen is unknown.

Second-dose timings of about 4 or about 12 weeks were pooled. The sample consisted of peripheral blood, taken 28 days after the second AZD1222 dose. This receptor was taken from an adult who received the AZD1222 COVID-19 vaccine. V is TRBV11-2 and J is TRBJ1-6, with no clear D. The CDR3 DNA sequence: TGTGCCAGCAGCTTATCCCTGTCGAATTCACCCCTCCACTTT. Translation gives CASSLSLSNSPLHF.